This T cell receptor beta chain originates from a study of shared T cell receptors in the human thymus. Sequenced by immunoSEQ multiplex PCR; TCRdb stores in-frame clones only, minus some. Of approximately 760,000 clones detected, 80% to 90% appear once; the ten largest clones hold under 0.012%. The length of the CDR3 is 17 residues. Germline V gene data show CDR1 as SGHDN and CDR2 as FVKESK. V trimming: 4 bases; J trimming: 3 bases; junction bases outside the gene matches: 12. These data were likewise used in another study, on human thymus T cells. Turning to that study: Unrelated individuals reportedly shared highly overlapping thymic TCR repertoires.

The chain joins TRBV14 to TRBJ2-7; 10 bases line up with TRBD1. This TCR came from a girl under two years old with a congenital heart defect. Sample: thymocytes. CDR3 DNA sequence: TGTGCCAGCAGCCGCCCCAATTCCGGGACAGGGGACTACGAGCAGTACTTC. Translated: CASSRPNSGTGDYEQYF.